This is a list of T cell receptor beta chains from one sample in a study of blood T cells in healthy people across ages. Each CDR3 protein is one row after TCRdb ran MiXCR on the 5' RACE reads. The sample holds 600,000 or so distinct CDR3 sequences; more than 20% are singletons and the top ten take under 4%. The sequencing input was blood. Receptors were obtained from a man aged 70-80 years in good health. The CDR3 runs from the conserved cysteine through the conserved F or W. Each record gives: CDR3 DNA, CDR3 protein, D gene, V gene, J gene, clone size. A D gene is named only where the DNA matches it firmly. For some rows the clone size is stated as once, few or many, or as a class when expanded; others skip it.

CDR3nt: TGCAGCGTTCACGAAGAGGGGCCCGACTATGGCTACACCTTC
CDR3aa: CSVHEEGPDYGYTF
d_gene: NA
v_gene: TRBV29-1
j_gene: TRBJ1-2
abundance: NA

CDR3nt: TGTGCCAGCAGTTACGCCTCGAATAATTCACCCCTCCACTTT
CDR3aa: CASSYASNNSPLHF
d_gene: NA
v_gene: TRBV6-6
j_gene: TRBJ1-6
abundance: NA

CDR3nt: TGTGCCAGCAGCACGGGACAGGGGCATTCACCCCTCCACTTT
CDR3aa: CASSTGQGHSPLHF
d_gene: TRBD1
v_gene: TRBV7-9
j_gene: TRBJ1-6
abundance: NA

CDR3nt: TGTGCCAGCAGCCAAGAGGGACAGGGAAGTTACGGCGAGCAGTACTTC
CDR3aa: CASSQEGQGSYGEQYF
d_gene: TRBD1
v_gene: TRBV3-1
j_gene: TRBJ2-7
abundance: few

CDR3nt: TGTGCCAGCAGTTTCATCGGTTTGGGGGACCACAATGAGCAGTTCTTC
CDR3aa: CASSFIGLGDHNEQFF
d_gene: NA
v_gene: TRBV27
j_gene: TRBJ2-1
abundance: few

CDR3nt: TGTGCCAGCAGCACGGGAATGTCAGAGACCCAGTACTTC
CDR3aa: CASSTGMSETQYF
d_gene: NA
v_gene: TRBV7-3
j_gene: TRBJ2-5
abundance: NA

CDR3nt: TGCAGCGTTGGTTTGGCGGGAGGGCCTGGCGAGCAGTACTTC
CDR3aa: CSVGLAGGPGEQYF
d_gene: TRBD2
v_gene: TRBV29-1
j_gene: TRBJ2-7
abundance: NA

CDR3nt: TGTGCCATCAGTGGAGAGTCGTGGACTAGCGGTAACACCGGGGAGCTGTTTTTT
CDR3aa: CAISGESWTSGNTGELFF
d_gene: TRBD2
v_gene: TRBV10-3
j_gene: TRBJ2-2
abundance: few

CDR3nt: TGCAGTGCTAGGGTACATCAAGACAGGTCTCAGCCCCAGCATTTT
CDR3aa: CSARVHQDRSQPQHF
d_gene: NA
v_gene: TRBV20-1
j_gene: TRBJ1-5
abundance: NA

CDR3nt: TGCAGTGCTAGAGGAGCAGGGACAGGTGGCACAGATACGCAGTATTTT
CDR3aa: CSARGAGTGGTDTQYF
d_gene: TRBD1
v_gene: TRBV20-1
j_gene: TRBJ2-3
abundance: few

CDR3nt: TGCAGTGCTTCCACCCTGCCGGGACTAGCAAACGTAGCCCAAGAGACCCAGTACTTC
CDR3aa: CSASTLPGLANVAQETQYF
d_gene: TRBD2
v_gene: TRBV20-1
j_gene: TRBJ2-5
abundance: NA

CDR3nt: TGCAGTGCTAGAGATACTCGTTTAATCACAGATACGCAGTATTTT
CDR3aa: CSARDTRLITDTQYF
d_gene: NA
v_gene: TRBV20-1
j_gene: TRBJ2-3
abundance: NA

CDR3nt: TGTGCCAGCAGTCGGACTAGCGGGAGGGCCGAGGAGACCCAGTACTTC
CDR3aa: CASSRTSGRAEETQYF
d_gene: TRBD2
v_gene: TRBV6-1
j_gene: TRBJ2-5
abundance: NA

CDR3nt: TGTGCCAGCAGCCCGTCTAGCGGGAGACTCTCCGAGCAGTACTTC
CDR3aa: CASSPSSGRLSEQYF
d_gene: TRBD2
v_gene: TRBV7-2
j_gene: TRBJ2-7
abundance: NA

CDR3nt: TGTGCCAGCAGTGCCACTAGCGGGAGTCTCGAGCAGTACTTC
CDR3aa: CASSATSGSLEQYF
d_gene: TRBD2
v_gene: TRBV2
j_gene: TRBJ2-7
abundance: NA

CDR3nt: TGCAGTGCAGGGAGGCTTAGGACAGGCTCCTACGAGCAGTACTTC
CDR3aa: CSAGRLRTGSYEQYF
d_gene: NA
v_gene: TRBV20-1
j_gene: TRBJ2-7
abundance: few

CDR3nt: TGTGCCAGCAGTTCCGCAGGGGCTTCCTACAATGAGCAGTTCTTC
CDR3aa: CASSSAGASYNEQFF
d_gene: NA
v_gene: TRBV6-2/TRBV6-3
j_gene: TRBJ2-1
abundance: once

CDR3nt: TGCAGCGTTGCAGGCACCGGGACAGGGGCCTACGAGCAGTACTTC
CDR3aa: CSVAGTGTGAYEQYF
d_gene: TRBD1
v_gene: TRBV29-1
j_gene: TRBJ2-7
abundance: few

CDR3nt: TGTGCCAGCACTGACCTGCGTCTAGCGGGGCGGGAGACCCAGTACTTC
CDR3aa: CASTDLRLAGRETQYF
d_gene: TRBD2
v_gene: TRBV2
j_gene: TRBJ2-5
abundance: NA

CDR3nt: TGTGCCAGCAGTGAGGGGTCAGGGTTCACTAATGAAAAACTGTTTTTT
CDR3aa: CASSEGSGFTNEKLFF
d_gene: NA
v_gene: TRBV6-1
j_gene: TRBJ1-4
abundance: NA

CDR3nt: TGTGCCAGCAGCTTAGGACTAGCGGGAGACGGATCCTACGAGCAGTACTTC
CDR3aa: CASSLGLAGDGSYEQYF
d_gene: TRBD2
v_gene: TRBV11-2
j_gene: TRBJ2-7
abundance: NA

CDR3nt: TGTGCCAGCAGTTTCCGACAGGGCCATACGCAGTATTTT
CDR3aa: CASSFRQGHTQYF
d_gene: TRBD1
v_gene: TRBV27
j_gene: TRBJ2-3
abundance: NA

CDR3nt: TGTGCCAGCAGTTCGGGGAGTCTGCTAGCCAAAAACATTCAGTACTTC
CDR3aa: CASSSGSLLAKNIQYF
d_gene: NA
v_gene: TRBV28
j_gene: TRBJ2-4
abundance: NA

CDR3nt: TGTGCCAGCAGCCCCTCAAGAGGGGCAGGAGGGTCGACTAGCGGGGGCTCCTACAATGAGCAGTTCTTC
CDR3aa: CASSPSRGAGGSTSGGSYNEQFF
d_gene: TRBD2
v_gene: TRBV14
j_gene: TRBJ2-1
abundance: once

CDR3nt: TGTGCCAGCAGCCATCGAAGGACAGTGGCGTGGGAGACCCAGTACTTC
CDR3aa: CASSHRRTVAWETQYF
d_gene: NA
v_gene: TRBV3-1
j_gene: TRBJ2-5
abundance: NA

CDR3nt: TGTGCCAGTAGTGCAGGGGGAGGCCAAGAGACCCAGTACTTC
CDR3aa: CASSAGGGQETQYF
d_gene: NA
v_gene: TRBV19
j_gene: TRBJ2-5
abundance: few

CDR3nt: TGTGCCAGCACTTGGGACACCTCCTACAATGAGCAGTTCTTC
CDR3aa: CASTWDTSYNEQFF
d_gene: NA
v_gene: TRBV28
j_gene: TRBJ2-1
abundance: many

CDR3nt: TGTGCCAGCAGACTACAGGGGGGCTACGAGCAGTACTTC
CDR3aa: CASRLQGGYEQYF
d_gene: TRBD1
v_gene: TRBV28
j_gene: TRBJ2-7
abundance: few

CDR3nt: TGTGCCAGCAGCTTAAAAGGACAGGGTTTTTACAATGAGCAGTTCTTC
CDR3aa: CASSLKGQGFYNEQFF
d_gene: TRBD1
v_gene: TRBV7-2
j_gene: TRBJ2-1
abundance: NA

CDR3nt: TGCAGTGCTAGAGGGGGCGGGAGTGGCAATGAGCAGTTCTTC
CDR3aa: CSARGGGSGNEQFF
d_gene: TRBD2
v_gene: TRBV20-1
j_gene: TRBJ2-1
abundance: NA

CDR3nt: TGTGCCAGCAGCTTAAGGACCGCTGTGTACACAGTGGATACGCAGTATTTT
CDR3aa: CASSLRTAVYTVDTQYF
d_gene: NA
v_gene: TRBV7-9
j_gene: TRBJ2-3
abundance: NA

CDR3nt: TGTGCCAGCAGTTCCGGTAGGAGCAATCAGCCCCAGCATTTT
CDR3aa: CASSSGRSNQPQHF
d_gene: NA
v_gene: TRBV6-5
j_gene: TRBJ1-5
abundance: few

CDR3nt: TGCAGTGTCCCGGACGGAAGACAACTCTACCAAGAGACCCAGTACTTC
CDR3aa: CSVPDGRQLYQETQYF
d_gene: NA
v_gene: TRBV20-1
j_gene: TRBJ2-5
abundance: once

CDR3nt: TGCGCCAGCAGCTTGTCCTCCGGGCTAGCGGGAGCCGGGGAGCTGTTTTTT
CDR3aa: CASSLSSGLAGAGELFF
d_gene: TRBD2
v_gene: TRBV5-1
j_gene: TRBJ2-2
abundance: few

CDR3nt: TGTGCCAGCAGTTTACGGGACAGGGCCACCGGGGAGCTGTTTTTT
CDR3aa: CASSLRDRATGELFF
d_gene: TRBD1
v_gene: TRBV28
j_gene: TRBJ2-2
abundance: few

CDR3nt: TGTGCCAGCAGACCACTTTACAATGAGCAGTTCTTC
CDR3aa: CASRPLYNEQFF
d_gene: NA
v_gene: TRBV12-3/TRBV12-4
j_gene: TRBJ2-1
abundance: NA

CDR3nt: TGTGCCAGCAGCTCAACCGGGACTGGGATTTTC
CDR3aa: CASSSTGTGIF
d_gene: NA
v_gene: TRBV7-8
j_gene: TRBJ2-5
abundance: NA

CDR3nt: TGCGCCAGCAGTCCGTTGGACAGGGGGTTAGATGGCTACACCTTC
CDR3aa: CASSPLDRGLDGYTF
d_gene: TRBD1
v_gene: TRBV5-1
j_gene: TRBJ1-2
abundance: NA

CDR3nt: TGTGCCAGCAGCTTAACCACTAGCGGGATCTCCTACAATGAGCAGTTCTTC
CDR3aa: CASSLTTSGISYNEQFF
d_gene: TRBD2
v_gene: TRBV11-2
j_gene: TRBJ2-1
abundance: few

CDR3nt: TGTGCCACCAGTGATTTCGGGACAAGACAGTACTTC
CDR3aa: CATSDFGTRQYF
d_gene: NA
v_gene: TRBV24-1
j_gene: TRBJ2-7
abundance: few

CDR3nt: TGTGCCAGCACCTATTCAGGGGAGCTGTTTTTT
CDR3aa: CASTYSGELFF
d_gene: NA
v_gene: TRBV6-1
j_gene: TRBJ2-2
abundance: NA

CDR3nt: TGCAGTGCTAGAGATCCTCGGGGGGCCGGGGACGAGCAGTACTTC
CDR3aa: CSARDPRGAGDEQYF
d_gene: NA
v_gene: TRBV20-1
j_gene: TRBJ2-7
abundance: few

CDR3nt: TGTGCCAGCAGCGAGCCGGGACACTACTCTGGGGCCAACGTCCTGTCTTTC
CDR3aa: CASSEPGHYSGANVLSF
d_gene: NA
v_gene: TRBV2
j_gene: TRBJ2-6
abundance: NA

CDR3nt: TGTGCCAGCAGCTTGCGGGGGGACTACTACAATGAGCAGTTCTTC
CDR3aa: CASSLRGDYYNEQFF
d_gene: TRBD2
v_gene: TRBV5-5
j_gene: TRBJ2-1
abundance: NA

CDR3nt: TGTGCCAGCAGTGAAAGCGGGAGTTTTACGTTCTTC
CDR3aa: CASSESGSFTFF
d_gene: TRBD2
v_gene: TRBV2
j_gene: TRBJ2-1
abundance: few

CDR3nt: TGCAGTGCTCACTACTCTGGGGCCAACGTCCTGACTTTC
CDR3aa: CSAHYSGANVLTF
d_gene: NA
v_gene: TRBV20-1
j_gene: TRBJ2-6
abundance: once

CDR3nt: TGTGCCAGCAGCGACCTTCGGGAGTACCAAGAGACCCAGTACTTC
CDR3aa: CASSDLREYQETQYF
d_gene: NA
v_gene: TRBV12-3/TRBV12-4
j_gene: TRBJ2-5
abundance: NA

CDR3nt: TGTGCCAGCAGCTCCTTTAGGGACGCCTACAATGAGCAGTTCTTC
CDR3aa: CASSSFRDAYNEQFF
d_gene: NA
v_gene: TRBV11-3
j_gene: TRBJ2-1
abundance: once

CDR3nt: TGCGCCAGCAGCCCAGGAGGACTAGCGGGAGCCCTATGGACCCAGTACTTC
CDR3aa: CASSPGGLAGALWTQYF
d_gene: TRBD2
v_gene: TRBV5-1
j_gene: TRBJ2-5
abundance: few

CDR3nt: TGTGCCAGCAGCTTTGCCCGGGCCCCAGAGGACACCATATATTTT
CDR3aa: CASSFARAPEDTIYF
d_gene: NA
v_gene: TRBV7-9
j_gene: TRBJ1-3
abundance: few

CDR3nt: TGTGCCAGCAGCCAACGAAATAACAGGGGGCACACTTTCTTT
CDR3aa: CASSQRNNRGHTFF
d_gene: TRBD1
v_gene: TRBV28
j_gene: TRBJ1-1
abundance: once

CDR3nt: TGTGCCAGCAGGGATTCCTCTGGGGCCAACGTCCTGACTTTC
CDR3aa: CASRDSSGANVLTF
d_gene: NA
v_gene: TRBV2
j_gene: TRBJ2-6
abundance: few